The entry below gives a single T cell receptor beta chain sequence along with its context. This entry belongs to a study of blood T cell repertoires in COVID-19. Study-level information: Nucleic acid was either cDNA or gDNA, and it came from T cells, B-cell-depleted T cells, or PBMCs.

The ends were cut back, 1 base at V and 0 bases at J, with 6 bases in the middle. In germline, CDR1 is SEHNR, CDR2 FQNEAQ (reference sequence). This CDR3 is 14 amino acids long. Per the original data handling: Estimated nucleated cell counts came from reference gene primer amplification. TCRdb's copy holds only in-frame clones and misses some; the assay was immunoSEQ multiplex PCR. V and J calls and clone size follow that table, whereas D and trimming were derived from the DNA. In the table there are approximately 350,000 clones, roughly 90% of which are singletons. The sample comprised peripheral blood. The TCR comes from a man between 40 and 49 years old with acute or convalescent COVID-19. The chain couples TRBV7-9 to TRBJ2-5, with no clear D. The CDR3 loop reads CASSLEPNQETQYF. The CDR3 DNA follows: TGTGCCAGCAGCTTAGAGCCCAACCAAGAGACCCAGTACTTC.